This TCR beta chain appears in the sequencing data of a study of CXCR3-negative and CXCR3-positive naive CD8 T cells. About the study: The study obtained approximately 130 million TRB reads, about 1.5 +/- 0.3 million per library.

In the case of this clonotype: Antigen: not known.

Each CD8+ T cell subset was sorted in triplicate, hundreds of thousands of cells each. In germline, CDR1 is DFQATT, CDR2 SNEGSKA (reference sequence). The CDR3 consists of 12 residues. Study results and caveats: CXCR3-expressing naive cells carried TRB CDR3s more hydrophobic than those of CXCR3-negative naive cells.

TRB cDNA was prepared as libraries by UMI-labeled 5' RACE. Using the 5' RACE reads, TCRdb records one entry per CDR3 protein without DNA. The sample yields under 7,000 distinct CDR3 sequences, of which the top ten take up about 2.4%. The sample was naive CXCR3+ CD8+ T cells from blood. Subset described: CD45RO-CCR7+CD27+CD95- naive CD8+ T cells expressing CXCR3 (TNR3+). The origin of this receptor is a human donor in good health. Some clones in this sample may be carry-over from other donors' samples. This sequence joins TRBV20-1 and TRBJ2-5; TCRdb returns TRBD1, unconfirmable since there is no DNA. The CDR3 reads CSAIGQQETQYF.